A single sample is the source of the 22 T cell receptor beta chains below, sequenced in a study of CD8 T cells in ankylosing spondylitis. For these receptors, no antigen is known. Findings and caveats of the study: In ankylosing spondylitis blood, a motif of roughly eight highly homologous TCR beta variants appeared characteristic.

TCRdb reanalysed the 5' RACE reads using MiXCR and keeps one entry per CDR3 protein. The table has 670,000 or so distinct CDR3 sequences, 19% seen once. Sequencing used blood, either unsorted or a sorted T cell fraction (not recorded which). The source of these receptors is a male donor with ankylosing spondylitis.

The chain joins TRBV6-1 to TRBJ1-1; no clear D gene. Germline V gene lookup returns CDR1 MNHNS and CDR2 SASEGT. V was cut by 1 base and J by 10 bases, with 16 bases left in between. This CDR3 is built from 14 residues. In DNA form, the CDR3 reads TGTGCCAGCAGTGAAGTCCGCCTCTCTCTGGTAGCTTTCTTT. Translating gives CASSEVRLSLVAFF.

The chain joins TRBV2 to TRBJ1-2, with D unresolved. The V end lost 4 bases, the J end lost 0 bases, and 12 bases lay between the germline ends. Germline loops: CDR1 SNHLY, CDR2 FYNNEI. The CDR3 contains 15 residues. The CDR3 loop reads CASSVLQRPNYGYTF. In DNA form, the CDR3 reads TGTGCCAGCAGTGTCCTGCAGAGGCCTAACTATGGCTACACCTTC. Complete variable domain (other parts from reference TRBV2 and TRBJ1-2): EPEVTQTPSHQVTQMGQEVILRCVPISNHLYFYWYRQILGQKVEFLVSFYNNEISEKSEIFDDQFSVERPDGSNFTLKIRSTKLEDSAMYFCASSVLQRPNYGYTFGSGTRLTVV.

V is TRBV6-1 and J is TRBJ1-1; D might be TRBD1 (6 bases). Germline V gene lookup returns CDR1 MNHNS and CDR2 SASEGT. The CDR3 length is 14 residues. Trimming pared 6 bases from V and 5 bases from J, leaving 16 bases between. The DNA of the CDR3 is TGTGCCAGCAGCCACAGGGTAGGGGGAACTGAAGCTTTCTTT. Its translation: CASSHRVGGTEAFF.

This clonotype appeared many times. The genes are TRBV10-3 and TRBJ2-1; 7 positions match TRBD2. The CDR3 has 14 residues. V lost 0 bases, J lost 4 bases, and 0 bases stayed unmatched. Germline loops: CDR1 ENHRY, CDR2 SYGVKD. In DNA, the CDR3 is TGTGCCATCAGTGAGTCGCGGGAGTACAATGAGCAGTTCTTC. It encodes CAISESREYNEQFF.

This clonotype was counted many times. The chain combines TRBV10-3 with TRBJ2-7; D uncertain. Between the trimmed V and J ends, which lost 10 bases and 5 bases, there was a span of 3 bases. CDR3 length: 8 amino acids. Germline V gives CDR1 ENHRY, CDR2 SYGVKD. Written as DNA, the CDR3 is TGTGCCAAGGACGAGCAGTACTTC. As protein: CAKDEQYF.

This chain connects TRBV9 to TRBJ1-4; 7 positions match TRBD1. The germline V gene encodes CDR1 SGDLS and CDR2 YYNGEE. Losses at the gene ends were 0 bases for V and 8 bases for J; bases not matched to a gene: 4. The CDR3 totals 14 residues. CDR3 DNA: TGTGCCAGCAGCGTAGGGGAAGGGGGCGAAAAACTGTTTTTT. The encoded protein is CASSVGEGGEKLFF.

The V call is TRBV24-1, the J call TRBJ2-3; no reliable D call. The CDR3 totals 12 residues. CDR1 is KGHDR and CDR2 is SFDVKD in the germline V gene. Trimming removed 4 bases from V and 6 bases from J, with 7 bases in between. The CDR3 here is CATSEDLDTQYF. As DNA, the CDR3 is TGTGCCACCAGTGAAGATTTGGATACGCAGTATTTT.

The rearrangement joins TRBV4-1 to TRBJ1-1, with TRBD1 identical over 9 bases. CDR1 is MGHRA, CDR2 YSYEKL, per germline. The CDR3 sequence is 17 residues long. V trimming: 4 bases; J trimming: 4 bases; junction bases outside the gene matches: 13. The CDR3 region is CASSPGSTGGVSTEAFF. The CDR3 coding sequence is TGCGCCAGCAGCCCCGGCTCGACAGGGGGGGTTAGCACTGAAGCTTTCTTT.

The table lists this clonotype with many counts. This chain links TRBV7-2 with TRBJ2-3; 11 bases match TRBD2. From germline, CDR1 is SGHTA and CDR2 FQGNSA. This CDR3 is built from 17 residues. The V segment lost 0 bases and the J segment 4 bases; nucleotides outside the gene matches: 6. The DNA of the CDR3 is TGTGCCAGCAGCTTAGCCTACCCGGGACTAGCGGCAGATACGCAGTATTTT. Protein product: CASSLAYPGLAADTQYF.

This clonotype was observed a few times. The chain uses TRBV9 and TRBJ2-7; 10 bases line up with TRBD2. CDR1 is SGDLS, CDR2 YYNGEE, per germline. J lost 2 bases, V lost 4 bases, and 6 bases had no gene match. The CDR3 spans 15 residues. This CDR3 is CASSRALAGTYEQYF. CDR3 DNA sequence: TGTGCCAGCAGCCGAGCACTAGCGGGAACCTACGAGCAGTACTTC.

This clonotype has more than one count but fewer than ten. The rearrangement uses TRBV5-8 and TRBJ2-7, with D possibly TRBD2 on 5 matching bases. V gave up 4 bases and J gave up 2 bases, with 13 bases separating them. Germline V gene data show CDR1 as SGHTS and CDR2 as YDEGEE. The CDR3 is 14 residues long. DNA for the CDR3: TGTGCCAGCAGCCGCGGACGGGGAGCCTACGAGCAGTACTTC. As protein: CASSRGRGAYEQYF.

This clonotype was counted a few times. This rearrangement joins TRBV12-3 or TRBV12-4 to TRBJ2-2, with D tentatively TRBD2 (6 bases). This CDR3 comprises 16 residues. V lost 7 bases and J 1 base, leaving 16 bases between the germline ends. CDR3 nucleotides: TGTGCCAGCAAATCGTCGGGAGCCATGAACACCGGGGAGCTGTTTTTT. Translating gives CASKSSGAMNTGELFF.

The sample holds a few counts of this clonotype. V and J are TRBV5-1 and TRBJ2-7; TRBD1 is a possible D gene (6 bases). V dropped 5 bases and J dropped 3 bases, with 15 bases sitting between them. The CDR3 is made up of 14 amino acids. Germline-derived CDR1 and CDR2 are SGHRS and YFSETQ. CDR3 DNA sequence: TGCGCCAGCAGTCGACGGACAGATAACTACGAGCAGTACTTC. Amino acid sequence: CASSRRTDNYEQYF.

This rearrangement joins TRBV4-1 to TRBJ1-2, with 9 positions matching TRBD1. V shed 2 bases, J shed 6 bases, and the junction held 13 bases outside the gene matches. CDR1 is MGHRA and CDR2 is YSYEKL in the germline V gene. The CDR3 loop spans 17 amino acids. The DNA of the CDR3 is TGCGCCAGCAGCCAACTTGGAAGGACAGGGGAGCGAAATGGCTACACCTTC. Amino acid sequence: CASSQLGRTGERNGYTF.

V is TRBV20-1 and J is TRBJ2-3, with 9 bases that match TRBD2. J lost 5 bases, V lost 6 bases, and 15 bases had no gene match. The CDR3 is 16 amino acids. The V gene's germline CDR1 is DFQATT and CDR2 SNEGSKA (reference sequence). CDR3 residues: CSASRAGGPREDTQYF. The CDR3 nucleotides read TGCAGTGCAAGTCGGGCGGGAGGGCCCCGGGAAGATACGCAGTATTTT.

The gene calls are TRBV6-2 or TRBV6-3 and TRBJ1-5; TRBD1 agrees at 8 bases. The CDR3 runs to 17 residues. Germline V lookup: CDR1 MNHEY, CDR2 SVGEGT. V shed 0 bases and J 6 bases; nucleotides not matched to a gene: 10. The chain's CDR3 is CASSYSKQGAMIQPQHF. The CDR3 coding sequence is TGTGCCAGCAGTTACTCGAAGCAGGGGGCGATGATTCAGCCCCAGCATTTT.

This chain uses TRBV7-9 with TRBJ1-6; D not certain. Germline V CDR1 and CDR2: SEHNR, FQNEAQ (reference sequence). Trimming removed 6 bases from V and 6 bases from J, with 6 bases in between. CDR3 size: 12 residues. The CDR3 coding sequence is TGTGCCAGCAGAACAGCTAATTCACCCCTCCACTTT. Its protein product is CASRTANSPLHF.

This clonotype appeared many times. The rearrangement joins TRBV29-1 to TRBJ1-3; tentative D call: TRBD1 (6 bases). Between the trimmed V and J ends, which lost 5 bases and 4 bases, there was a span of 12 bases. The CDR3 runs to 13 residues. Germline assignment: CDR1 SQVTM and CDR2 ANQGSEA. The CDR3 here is CSVTDRLGNTIYF. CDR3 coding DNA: TGCAGCGTTACGGACAGATTAGGAAACACCATATATTTT.

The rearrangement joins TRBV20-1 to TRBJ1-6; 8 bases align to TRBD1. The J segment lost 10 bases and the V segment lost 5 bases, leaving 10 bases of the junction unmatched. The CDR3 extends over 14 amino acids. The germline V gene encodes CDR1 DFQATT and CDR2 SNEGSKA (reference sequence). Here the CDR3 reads CSAHPARGQSPLHF. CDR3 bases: TGCAGTGCTCACCCCGCCAGGGGGCAATCACCCCTCCACTTT.

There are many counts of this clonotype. This CDR3 is CSVGGTLAATDTQYF. The CDR3 region has the DNA TGCAGCGTTGGCGGGACACTAGCGGCTACAGATACGCAGTATTTT. The chain carries TRBV29-1 and TRBJ2-3; 8 nucleotides align to TRBD2. The germline V gene has CDR1 SQVTM and CDR2 ANQGSEA. Germline trimming cut 4 bases from V and 3 bases from J; bases unmatched to any gene: 9. The CDR3 is 15 residues long.

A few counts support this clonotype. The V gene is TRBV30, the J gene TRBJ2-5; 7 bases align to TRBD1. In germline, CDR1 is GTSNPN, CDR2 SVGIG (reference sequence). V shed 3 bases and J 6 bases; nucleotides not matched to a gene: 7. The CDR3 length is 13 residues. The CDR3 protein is CAWRPGGVKTQYF. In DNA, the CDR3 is TGTGCCTGGAGGCCAGGGGGTGTTAAGACCCAGTACTTC.

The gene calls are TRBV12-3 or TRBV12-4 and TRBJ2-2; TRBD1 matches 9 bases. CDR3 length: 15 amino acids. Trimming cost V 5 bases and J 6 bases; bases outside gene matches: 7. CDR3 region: CASSDWDREAGELFF. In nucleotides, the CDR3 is TGTGCCAGCAGTGATTGGGACAGGGAGGCCGGGGAGCTGTTTTTT.